Below, 20 T cell receptor beta chains from the same sample are listed, as sequenced in a study of blood T cells in healthy people across ages. The authors ran a second PCR of roughly 6 to 12 cycles using a sample-barcoded 5' primer and a J-beta primer mix. From the 5' RACE reads, TCRdb called clonotypes with MiXCR, one entry per CDR3 protein. The sample consists of under 850,000 distinct CDR3 sequences, around 36% of them appearing once. Source material: blood. The receptors come from a man between 18 and 35 years old in good health.

The J gene is TRBJ2-3, the V gene TRBV12-3 or TRBV12-4; the D call may be TRBD1 or TRBD2 (5 bases each). Trimming left V 3 bases short and J 5 bases short, with 12 bases between. This CDR3 has 14 amino acids. CDR3 loop: CASSFPRGVDTQYF. CDR3 sequence (DNA): TGTGCCAGCAGTTTCCCTAGGGGAGTAGATACGCAGTATTTT.

This clonotype was detected only a few times. The junction differs from germline at one of its ends, possibly a read error. The chain uses TRBV4-1 and TRBJ2-3, with 8 bases aligning to TRBD2. This CDR3 has 17 amino acids. Germline V CDR1 and CDR2: MGHRA, YSYEKL. CDR3 bases: TGCGCCAGCAGCCAAGTGTCGGGGCTAGCGGGCACGGATACGCAGTATTTT. Translated, it gives CASSQVSGLAGTDTQYF.

V and J are TRBV9 and TRBJ1-1; D not resolved. CDR1 is SGDLS and CDR2 is YYNGEE in the germline V gene. This CDR3 spans 14 amino acids. The V and J ends lost 0 bases and 5 bases respectively, with 11 bases between them. The CDR3 coding sequence is TGTGCCAGCAGCGTAGCCAGGAAAGGGACTGAAGCTTTCTTT. Translation: CASSVARKGTEAFF.

This clonotype has a handful of counts. V is TRBV9 and J is TRBJ2-3; no firm D call. Germline V gives CDR1 SGDLS, CDR2 YYNGEE. With 1 base removed from V and 2 bases from J, the gap between germline ends came to 11 bases. The CDR3 extends over 15 amino acids. CDR3 DNA sequence: TGTGCCAGCAGCGTACACCGAATCATCACAGATACGCAGTATTTT. Protein: CASSVHRIITDTQYF. Full variable domain (outside the CDR3, taken from reference TRBV9 and TRBJ2-3): DSGVTQTPKHLITATGQRVTLRCSPRSGDLSVYWYQQSLDQGLQFLIQYYNGEERAKGNILERFSAQQFPDLHSELNLSSLELGDSALYFCASSVHRIITDTQYFGPGTRLTVL.

A remark on this clonotype: The junction and the germline gene differ at one end; a read error may be behind it. This rearrangement joins TRBV9 to TRBJ1-6; possibly TRBD1 for D (6 bases). The CDR3 runs 14 residues. CDR1 and CDR2 from the germline V gene are SGDLS and YYNGEE. The CDR3 spells CASQDSPGNSPPHF. The CDR3, as DNA: TGTGCCAGTCAGGACAGCCCAGGAAATTCACCCCCCCACTTT.

This clonotype was detected only a few times. The chain is built from TRBV29-1 and TRBJ1-1, with D perhaps matching TRBD1 (6 bases). Germline CDR1 SQVTM, CDR2 ANQGSEA. This CDR3 has 12 residues. Between the trimmed V and J ends, which lost 6 bases and 0 bases, there was a span of 8 bases. CDR3 region: CSVTGLNTEAFF. CDR3 in DNA: TGCAGCGTGACAGGTCTGAACACTGAAGCTTTCTTT. The full variable domain, its missing parts supplied by reference TRBV29-1 and TRBJ1-1, is SAVISQKPSRDICQRGTSLTIQCQVDSQVTMMFWYRQQPGQSLTLIATANQGSEATYESGFVIDKFPISRPNLTFSTLTVSNMSPEDSSIYLCSVTGLNTEAFFGQGTRLTVV.

V usage is TRBV29-1 and J usage is TRBJ2-5; 7 bases align to TRBD1. TRBJ2-7 matches the DNA end more closely, so the J call is doubtful. The germline V gene encodes CDR1 SQVTM and CDR2 ANQGSEA. The CDR3 has 12 residues. In nucleotides, the CDR3 is TGCAGTGACAGGGCGGTTCCGCACGAGCAGTACTTC. Its translation is CSDRAVPHEQYF.

This sequence joins TRBV6-6 and TRBJ1-1, with a possible D match to TRBD1 (5 bases). The CDR3 extends over 13 amino acids. V was pared by 6 bases and J by 7 bases, with 15 bases between. Germline CDR1 reads MNHNY; CDR2 reads SVGAGI (reference sequence). CDR3 sequence (DNA): TGTGCCAGCAGCTATGGGTCGGGGGTTGAAGCTTTCTTT. Its translation: CASSYGSGVEAFF.

V gene TRBV7-2 combines with J gene TRBJ2-7, with 10 bases matching TRBD1. V shed 1 base and J 5 bases; nucleotides not matched to a gene: 5. The CDR3 is made up of 15 amino acids. The germline V gene encodes CDR1 SGHTA and CDR2 FQGNSA. CDR3 coding DNA: TGTGCCAGCAGCTTAGTACCGGGACAGGGGCACGAGCAGTACTTC. Protein product: CASSLVPGQGHEQYF. The entire variable domain, with the rest obtained from reference TRBV7-2 and TRBJ2-7, is as follows: GAGVSQSPSNKVTEKGKDVELRCDPISGHTALYWYRQSLGQGLEFLIYFQGNSAPDKSGLPSDRFSAERTGGSVSTLTIQRTQQEDSAVYLCASSLVPGQGHEQYFGPGTRLTVT.

This clonotype was recorded a few times. DNA of the CDR3: TGTGCCAGCTTCCTAGGGGACGAGCAGTACTTC. Translating it yields CASFLGDEQYF. This chain links TRBV27 with TRBJ2-7; D possibly corresponds to TRBD1 (5 bases). CDR3 size: 11 residues. CDR1 is MNHEY, CDR2 SMNVEV, per germline (reference sequence). V was trimmed by 8 bases and J by 5 bases, leaving 10 bases between them.

J is TRBJ1-2 and V is TRBV4-1; D uncertain. The V gene's germline CDR1 is MGHRA and CDR2 YSYEKL. V lost 0 bases to trimming and J lost 7 bases, with 6 bases between them. This CDR3 region has 12 residues. The CDR3 region has the DNA TGCGCCAGCAGCCAAGATATCGGTGGCTACACCTTC. Amino acid sequence: CASSQDIGGYTF.

The V gene is TRBV2, the J gene TRBJ2-6; D not resolved. This CDR3 is 17 amino acids long. The V gene's germline CDR1 is SNHLY and CDR2 FYNNEI. V was shortened by 10 bases and J by 0 bases, with 19 bases between the two germline ends. CDR3 in amino acids: CANPVVEVGSGANVLTF. The CDR3, as DNA: TGTGCCAACCCAGTGGTGGAAGTCGGCTCTGGGGCCAACGTCCTGACTTTC.

In its sample, this clonotype was seen many times. V and J are TRBV6-2 or TRBV6-3 and TRBJ2-3; tentative D call: TRBD1 (5 bases). With 5 bases removed from V and 3 bases from J, the gap between germline ends came to 18 bases. The germline V gene has CDR1 MNHEY and CDR2 SVGEGT. The CDR3 is 16 amino acids. DNA for the CDR3: TGTGCCAGCAGTCAGCCCGAAGGGGTAGTTACAGATACGCAGTATTTT. Translation: CASSQPEGVVTDTQYF.

Note on this clonotype: Given a much more abundant clone one base away, this may be a read error. The gene calls are TRBV6-2 or TRBV6-3 and TRBJ2-3; D ambiguous. The germline V and J ends were trimmed by 5 bases and 0 bases, with 9 bases remaining between them. The CDR3 covers 14 residues. The germline V gene has CDR1 MNHEY and CDR2 SVGEGT. CDR3 nucleotide sequence: TGTGCCAGCAGTGATCCGGACAGCACAGATACGCAGTATTTT. It specifies CASSDPDSTDTQYF.

The chain is built from TRBV20-1 and TRBJ1-2; 8 bases align to TRBD1. The CDR3 is made up of 13 amino acids. Germline loops: CDR1 DFQATT, CDR2 SNEGSKA (reference sequence). The trim removed 6 bases at V and 8 bases at J, leaving 11 bases unmatched. This CDR3 reads CSASTTGGVGYTF. The CDR3 DNA reads TGCAGTGCCAGCACAACAGGGGGAGTAGGCTACACCTTC.

V is TRBV20-1 and J is TRBJ1-6; TRBD1 might be the D (5 bases). Germline assignment: CDR1 DFQATT and CDR2 SNEGSKA (reference sequence). V was pared by 0 bases and J by 13 bases, with 22 bases between. The CDR3 is 16 amino acids. The CDR3: CSARDLLGDGQIPLHF. The DNA of the CDR3 is TGCAGTGCTAGAGATCTACTAGGGGACGGACAAATTCCCCTCCACTTT.

The chain joins TRBV19 to TRBJ2-4, with 8 bases that match TRBD1. The end of the DNA aligns better with TRBJ2-5, so the J call may be wrong. Germline CDR1 reads LNHDA; CDR2 reads SQIVND (reference sequence). This CDR3 spans 14 amino acids. CDR3 in amino acids: CASSGTGGIETQYF. The CDR3 DNA reads TGTGCCAGTAGTGGCACAGGGGGGATAGAGACCCAGTACTTC.

Note on this clonotype: A junction end diverges from the germline sequence, so it may reflect a read error. J is TRBJ1-1 and V is TRBV20-1; D unclear. The CDR3 totals 12 residues. Germline CDR1 DFQATT, CDR2 SNEGSKA (reference sequence). The CDR3 loop is CSAREAVTESFF. CDR3 nucleotides: TGCAGTGCTAGAGAGGCAGTCACTGAATCTTTCTTT.

The chain combines TRBV6-2 or TRBV6-3 with TRBJ2-5, with D unresolved. Germline V lookup: CDR1 MNHEY, CDR2 SVGEGT. Trimming shortened V by 6 bases and J by 1 base, and 9 bases separated the two germline ends. The CDR3 is 13 amino acids. DNA of the CDR3: TGTGCCAGCAGGGTTCTCCCCCAAGAGACCCAGTACTTC. Translation: CASRVLPQETQYF.

The V and J genes are TRBV6-2 or TRBV6-3 and TRBJ2-5; 7 bases are shared with TRBD1. Matching the DNA end better, TRBJ2-7 makes the J call doubtful. Germline V gives CDR1 MNHEY, CDR2 SVGEGT. This CDR3 comprises 15 residues. The CDR3 DNA reads TGTGCCAGCAGCTTCAGACAGGGACCCGTATACGAGCAGTACTTC. It yields the protein CASSFRQGPVYEQYF.